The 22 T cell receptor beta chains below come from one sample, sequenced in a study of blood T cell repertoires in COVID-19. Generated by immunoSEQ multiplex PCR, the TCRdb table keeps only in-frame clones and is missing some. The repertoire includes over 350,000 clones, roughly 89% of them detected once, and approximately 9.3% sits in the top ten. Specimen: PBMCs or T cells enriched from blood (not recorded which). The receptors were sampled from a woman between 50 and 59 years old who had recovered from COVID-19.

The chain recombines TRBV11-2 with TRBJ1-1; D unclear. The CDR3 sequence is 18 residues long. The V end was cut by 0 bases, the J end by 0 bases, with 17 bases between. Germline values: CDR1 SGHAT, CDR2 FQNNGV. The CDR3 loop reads CASSLDWRSSNMNTEAFF. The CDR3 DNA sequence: TGTGCCAGCAGCTTAGATTGGCGGAGTAGCAACATGAACACTGAAGCTTTCTTT.

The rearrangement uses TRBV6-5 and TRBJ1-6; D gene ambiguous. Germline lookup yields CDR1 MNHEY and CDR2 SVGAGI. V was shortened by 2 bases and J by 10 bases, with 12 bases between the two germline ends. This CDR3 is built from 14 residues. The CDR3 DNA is TGTGCCAGCAGTTACCGGGTAGGAGCCTCACCCCTCCACTTT. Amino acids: CASSYRVGASPLHF.

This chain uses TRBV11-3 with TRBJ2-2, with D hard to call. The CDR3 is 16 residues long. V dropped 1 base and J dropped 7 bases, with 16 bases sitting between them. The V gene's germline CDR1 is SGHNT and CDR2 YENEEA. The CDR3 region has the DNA TGTGCCAGCAGCTTAGTCGTCCAGGTTGCAAGCGGGGAGCTGTTTTTT. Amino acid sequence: CASSLVVQVASGELFF.

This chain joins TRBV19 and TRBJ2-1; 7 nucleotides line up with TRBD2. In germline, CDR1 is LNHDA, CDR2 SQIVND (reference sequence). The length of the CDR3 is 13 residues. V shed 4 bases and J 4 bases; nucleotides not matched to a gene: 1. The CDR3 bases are TGTGCCAGTAGTACGGGACTATACAATGAGCAGTTCTTC. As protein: CASSTGLYNEQFF.

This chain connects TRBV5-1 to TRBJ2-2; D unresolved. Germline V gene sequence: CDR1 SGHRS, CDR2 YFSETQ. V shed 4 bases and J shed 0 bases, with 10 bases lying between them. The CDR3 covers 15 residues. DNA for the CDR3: TGCGCCAGCAGCGCCGCAGTTTCGAACACCGGGGAGCTGTTTTTT. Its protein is CASSAAVSNTGELFF.

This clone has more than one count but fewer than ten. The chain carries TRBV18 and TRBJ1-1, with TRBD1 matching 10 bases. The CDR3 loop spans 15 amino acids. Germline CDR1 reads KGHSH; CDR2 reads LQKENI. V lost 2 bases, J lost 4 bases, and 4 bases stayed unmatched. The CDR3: CASSPSDRGATEAFF. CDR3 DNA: TGTGCCAGCTCACCATCGGACAGGGGGGCCACTGAAGCTTTCTTT.

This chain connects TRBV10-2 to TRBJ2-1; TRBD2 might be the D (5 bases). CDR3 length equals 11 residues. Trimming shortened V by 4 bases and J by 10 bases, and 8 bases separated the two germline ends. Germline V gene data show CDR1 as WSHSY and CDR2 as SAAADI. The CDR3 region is CASSGSGEQFF. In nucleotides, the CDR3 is TGCGCCAGCAGTGGGAGCGGCGAGCAGTTCTTC.

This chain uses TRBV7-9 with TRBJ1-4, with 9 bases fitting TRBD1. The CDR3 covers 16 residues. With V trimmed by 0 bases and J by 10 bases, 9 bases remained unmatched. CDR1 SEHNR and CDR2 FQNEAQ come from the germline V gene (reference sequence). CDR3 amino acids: CASSLALWGQGGKLFF. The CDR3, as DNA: TGTGCCAGCAGCTTAGCGCTCTGGGGACAGGGTGGAAAACTGTTTTTT.

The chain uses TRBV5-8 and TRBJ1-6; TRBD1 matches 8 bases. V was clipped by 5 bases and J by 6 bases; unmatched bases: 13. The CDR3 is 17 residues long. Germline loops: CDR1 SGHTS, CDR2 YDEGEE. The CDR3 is CASSGVQGAKSNSPLHF. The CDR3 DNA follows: TGTGCCAGCAGTGGCGTGCAGGGGGCAAAAAGTAATTCACCCCTCCACTTT.

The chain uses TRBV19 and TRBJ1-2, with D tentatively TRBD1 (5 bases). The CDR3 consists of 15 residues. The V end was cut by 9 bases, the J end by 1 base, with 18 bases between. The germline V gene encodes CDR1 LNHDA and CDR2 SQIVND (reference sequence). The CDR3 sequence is CASSGEQVYNYGYTF. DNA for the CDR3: TGTGCCAGCAGTGGGGAACAGGTGTATAACTATGGCTACACCTTC. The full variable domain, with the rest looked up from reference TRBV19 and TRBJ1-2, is DGGITQSPKYLFRKEGQNVTLSCEQNLNHDAMYWYRQDPGQGLRLIYYSQIVNDFQKGDIAEGYSVSREKKESFPLTVTSAQKNPTAFYLCASSGEQVYNYGYTFGSGTRLTVV.

The CDR3 region is CASRQTGGETQYF. DNA for the CDR3: TGTGCCAGCAGGCAAACAGGGGGAGAGACCCAGTACTTC. The V and J genes are TRBV27 and TRBJ2-5; 8 bases agree with TRBD1. The CDR3 loop spans 13 amino acids. Per germline, CDR1 MNHEY and CDR2 SMNVEV (reference sequence). With V trimmed by 6 bases and J by 4 bases, 4 bases remained unmatched.

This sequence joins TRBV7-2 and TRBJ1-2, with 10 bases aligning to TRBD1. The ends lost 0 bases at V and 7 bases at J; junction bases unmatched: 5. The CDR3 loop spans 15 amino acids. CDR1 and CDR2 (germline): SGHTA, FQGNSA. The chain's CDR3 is CASSLAWDRGTGYTF. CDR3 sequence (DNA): TGTGCCAGCAGCTTAGCGTGGGACAGGGGAACTGGCTACACCTTC.

The CDR3 DNA follows: TGTGCCAGTATCGGACAGGGAAACTATGGCTACACCTTC. Residues: CASIGQGNYGYTF. The chain combines TRBV27 with TRBJ1-2, with 8 bases that match TRBD1. Looked up from germline, CDR1 is MNHEY and CDR2 is SMNVEV (reference sequence). The trim removed 9 bases at V and 2 bases at J, leaving 5 bases unmatched. The CDR3 runs 13 residues.

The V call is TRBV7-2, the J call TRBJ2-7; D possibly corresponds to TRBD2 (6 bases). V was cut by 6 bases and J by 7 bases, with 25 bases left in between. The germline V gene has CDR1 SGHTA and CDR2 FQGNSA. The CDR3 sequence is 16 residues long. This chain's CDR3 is CASRPGGGDPTTEQYF. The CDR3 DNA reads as TGTGCCAGCAGACCGGGTGGCGGGGACCCTACTACAGAGCAGTACTTC.

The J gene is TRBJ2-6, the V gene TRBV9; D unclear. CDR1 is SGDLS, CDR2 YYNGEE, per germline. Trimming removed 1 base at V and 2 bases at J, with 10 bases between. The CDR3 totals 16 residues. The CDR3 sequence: CASSVKAYPGANVLTF. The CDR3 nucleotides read TGTGCCAGCAGCGTAAAAGCGTACCCTGGGGCCAACGTCCTGACTTTC.

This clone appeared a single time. The CDR3 here is CASSDLTGRVRPDNEQFF. In DNA form, the CDR3 reads TGTGCCAGCTCGGACTTAACCGGAAGGGTCCGACCCGACAATGAGCAGTTCTTC. This chain uses TRBV18 with TRBJ2-1, with a weak D call TRBD2 (5 bases). From germline, CDR1 is KGHSH and CDR2 LQKENI. The CDR3 length is 18 residues. Trimming shortened V by 6 bases and J by 5 bases, and 26 bases separated the two germline ends.

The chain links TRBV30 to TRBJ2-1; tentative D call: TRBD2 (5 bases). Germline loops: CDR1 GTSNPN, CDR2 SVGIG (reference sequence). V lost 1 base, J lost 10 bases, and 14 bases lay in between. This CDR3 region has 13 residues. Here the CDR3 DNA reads TGTGCCTGGAGTGGACACCCTCTAGCCGAGCAGTTCTTC. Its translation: CAWSGHPLAEQFF.

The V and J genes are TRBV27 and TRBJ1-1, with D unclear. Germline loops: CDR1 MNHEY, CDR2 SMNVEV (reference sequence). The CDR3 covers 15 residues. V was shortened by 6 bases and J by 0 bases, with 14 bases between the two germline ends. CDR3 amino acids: CASRSIHFLNTEAFF. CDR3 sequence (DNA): TGTGCCAGCAGATCCATTCACTTCTTGAACACTGAAGCTTTCTTT.

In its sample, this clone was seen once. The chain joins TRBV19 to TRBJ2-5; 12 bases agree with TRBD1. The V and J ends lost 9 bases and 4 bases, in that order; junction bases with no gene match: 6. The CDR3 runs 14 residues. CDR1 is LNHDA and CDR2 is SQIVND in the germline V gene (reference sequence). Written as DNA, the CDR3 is TGTGCCAGCCGCCGGGGACAGGGGGCAGAGACCCAGTACTTC. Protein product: CASRRGQGAETQYF.

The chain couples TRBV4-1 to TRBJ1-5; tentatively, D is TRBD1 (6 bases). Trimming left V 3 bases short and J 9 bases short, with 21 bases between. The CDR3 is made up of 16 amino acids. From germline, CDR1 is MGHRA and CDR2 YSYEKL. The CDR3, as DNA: TGCGCCAGCAGCCAGTTATTGGACAGTGGTTTTTGGCCCCAGCATTTT. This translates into CASSQLLDSGFWPQHF.

CDR3 coding DNA: TGTGCCACCAGTCCTACCGGGGTCTCCTACGAGCAGTACTTC. The encoded protein is CATSPTGVSYEQYF. The rearrangement links TRBV24-1 to TRBJ2-7; the D gene is possibly TRBD2 (5 bases). V lost 6 bases and J lost 0, with 11 bases in between. The V gene's germline CDR1 is KGHDR and CDR2 SFDVKD. This CDR3 contains 14 residues.

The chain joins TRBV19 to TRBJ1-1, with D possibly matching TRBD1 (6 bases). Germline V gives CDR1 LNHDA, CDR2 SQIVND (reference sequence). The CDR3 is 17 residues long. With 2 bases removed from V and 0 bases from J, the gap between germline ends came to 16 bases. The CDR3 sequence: CASSIQTGLWMNTEAFF. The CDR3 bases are TGTGCCAGTAGTATACAGACAGGCCTCTGGATGAACACTGAAGCTTTCTTT.